This T cell receptor beta chain came from a study of OX40 agonist ivuxolimab in advanced cancers. A note on the overall study: Ivuxolimab, which targeted the costimulatory receptor OX40 (CD134), was an agonistic, fully human IgG2 monoclonal antibody. The point of sequencing TCRbeta in the periphery was to test whether ivuxolimab changed TCR sequence diversity and drove clonal T-cell expansion. Intravenous ivuxolimab was administered to patients every 2 weeks at six dose levels: 0.01, 0.1, 0.3, 1.5, 3 and 10 mg/kg. The paper covers the monotherapy dose-escalation part of the phase I ivuxolimab trial, which included N ≈ 52 patients. Partial responses occurred in three dose-escalation patients: two with cutaneous melanoma and one with hepatocellular carcinoma. Patients were allowed to have had prior anti-PD-1, anti-PD-L1 or anti-CTLA-4 therapy, and approximately 40% of the dose-escalation patients had previously received checkpoint inhibitors. In the dose-escalation cohort, more than 75% of patients were male, and the mean age was approximately 55 years, with a range of about 23 to 85. Of the roughly 50 dose-escalation patients, hepatocellular carcinoma was present in about 20, melanoma in approximately 15, renal cell carcinoma in 9 and head and neck cancer in 9. Points the paper makes about the study in general: Clonal expansion of both CD4+ and CD8+ blood T cells was observed from baseline to week 6 at doses 0.1 to 3.0 mg/kg. After ivuxolimab, CD8+ T cells had more expanded clones than CD4+ T cells on average. In the 0.1-3.0 mg/kg groups, partial responders had among the lowest normalized peripheral clonal expansion, particularly in CD8+ T cells. Antigen specificity was not determined for the clonally expanded peripheral T cells. Low levels of normalized T-cell clonal expansion were also seen in some patients who did not respond.

Of note for this clone: It has no known antigen specificity. No base qualities exist here, and no much larger clone lies one base off it.

The trial excluded patients who had a history of autoimmune disease or who were on systemic immunosuppression. Peripheral blood for TCR sequencing was collected from all dose cohorts at baseline, on cycle 4 day 1, and on cycle 7 day 1. Samples came from an open-label, multicenter, first-in-human phase I dose-escalation trial of ivuxolimab. Adults with locally advanced or metastatic melanoma, renal cell carcinoma, hepatocellular carcinoma or head and neck squamous cell carcinoma were enrolled in the trial. Before TCR sequencing, CD4+ and CD8+ T cells were separately sorted from peripheral blood. Reading from cysteine to phenylalanine, the CDR3 counts 17 amino acids. Only the CDR3 portion is preserved as DNA: 51 bases, with reading frame beginning at the first base. The V end loses 8 bases and the J end loses 6 bases, and a stretch of 25 bases separates them. In the germline V gene, CDR1 corresponds to SNHLY and CDR2 to FYNNEI.

Genomic DNA was isolated from the sorted cells so that the TCRbeta CDR3 region could be sequenced. The immunoSEQ Assay was used for sequencing of TCRbeta CDR3 regions. Not all clones reach the TCRdb copy of this immuneACCESS table, which keeps in-frame sequences only. Checked studies attribute under half of the gap to unresolved V genes and leave the rest unexplained. The sample yields fewer than 95,000 clones; roughly 90% were counted once. The ten top clones hold around 3.3% of the sample. The receptor chain draws on TRBV2 and TRBJ1-4; TRBD1 is possibly the D segment (5 matching bases). The TCR originated in an adult with an advanced solid tumor such as melanoma, head and neck, liver or kidney cancer. Sequencing was performed on CD4+ or CD8+ T cells sorted from blood, taken in a trial of the OX40 agonist ivuxolimab. The base sequence is TGTGCCAGCCCCGGGGCTCCTGGAGAGGATTATCATGAAAAACTGTTTTTT. It translates to CASPGAPGEDYHEKLFF. The CDR3, completed at both ends by the reference TRBV2 and TRBJ1-4 genes, gives the full variable domain EPEVTQTPSHQVTQMGQEVILRCVPISNHLYFYWYRQILGQKVEFLVSFYNNEISEKSEIFDDQFSVERPDGSNFTLKIRSTKLEDSAMYFCASPGAPGEDYHEKLFFGSGTQLSVL.